These T cell receptor beta chains were read from a single sample in a study of blood T cell repertoires in COVID-19. Method: immunoSEQ multiplex PCR; TCRdb's copy keeps in-frame clones and lacks some. The sample has over 200,000 clones, under 90% seen once. What was sequenced was PBMCs or T cells enriched from blood (not recorded which). The receptors shown here come from a man in his fifties or sixties who had recovered from COVID-19. Each CDR3 is given with its conserved first and last residue. D genes are given only for firm matches. The size field is filled for only some rows; it gives once, few, many or a size class.

>TRBV20-1|once|TRBJ2-5|.
TGCAGTGCTAGTGGGCGGGAGACCCAGTACTTC
CSASGRETQYF
>TRBV6-5|.|TRBJ2-7|TRBD1
TGTGCCAGCAGTTACACCCGACAGGGCCACGAGCAGTACTTC
CASSYTRQGHEQYF
>TRBV27|.|TRBJ2-7|TRBD1
TGTGCCAGCAGTTTACTCCAAAGACAGGGGACGAGGGAGCAGTACTTC
CASSLLQRQGTREQYF
>TRBV11-2|.|TRBJ2-1|TRBD1
TGTGCCAGCAGCTTATACGGGACAGGGGTTTTAGGTGAGCAGTTCTTC
CASSLYGTGVLGEQFF
>TRBV29-1|.|TRBJ2-7|TRBD2
TGCAGCGTTGAAGCGGGGGGGCGATACGAGCAGTACTTC
CSVEAGGRYEQYF
>TRBV18|.|TRBJ2-3|.
TGTGCCAGCTCATCCCCAAGCACAGATACGCAGTATTTT
CASSSPSTDTQYF
>TRBV7-2|.|TRBJ1-6|TRBD1
TGTGCCAGCAGCTTTGGTGGACAGGGCAATTCACCCCTCCACTTT
CASSFGGQGNSPLHF
>TRBV24-1|.|TRBJ2-1|.
TGTGCCACCAGCTACTACAATGAGCAGTTCTTC
CATSYYNEQFF
>TRBV14|.|TRBJ1-6|.
TGTGCCAGCAGCCTAGACTCTAATTCACCCCTCCACTTT
CASSLDSNSPLHF
>TRBV5-6|.|TRBJ1-4|TRBD1
TGTGCCAGCAGCTTTATTCAGGACAGGGGGCATGAAAAACTGTTTTTT
CASSFIQDRGHEKLFF
>TRBV2|.|TRBJ1-2|.
TGTGCCAGCAGTGCGCAGGCAGCAGCTAACTATGGCTACACCTTC
CASSAQAAANYGYTF
>TRBV5-4|.|TRBJ1-1|TRBD1
TGTGCCAGCAGCTTGTTCGGACAGGGGATCGCTGAAGCTTTCTTT
CASSLFGQGIAEAFF
>TRBV19|.|TRBJ1-1|TRBD1
TGTGCCAGTAGTGTTGACAGGGTCATGAACACTGAAGCTTTCTTT
CASSVDRVMNTEAFF
>TRBV11-3|.|TRBJ2-1|.
TGTGCCAGCAGCCAAGACAGGGAGGCCTACAATGAGCAGTTCTTC
CASSQDREAYNEQFF
>TRBV19|.|TRBJ2-5|.
TGTGCCAGTAGTGGACTAAGGAGTAGAAAAGAGACCCAGTACTTC
CASSGLRSRKETQYF
>TRBV7-9|few|TRBJ1-4|.
TGTGCCAGCAGCTTAGCGTCGGGGCAGGGGGAAAAACTGTTTTTT
CASSLASGQGEKLFF
>TRBV19|.|TRBJ2-1|TRBD2
TGTGCCAGTAGTATGGGCGGGGGGAATTACAATGAGCAGTTCTTC
CASSMGGGNYNEQFF
>TRBV11-1|.|TRBJ2-2|TRBD1
TGTGCCAGCAGCGAACAGGGGGCGTTTAGGGAGCTGTTTTTT
CASSEQGAFRELFF
>TRBV11-3|.|TRBJ1-1|.
TGTGCCAGCAGCCGACAGCGGGGCACTGAAGCTTTCTTT
CASSRQRGTEAFF
>TRBV6-5|.|TRBJ2-7|TRBD1
TGTGCCAGCCGGGACAGGTGGCCCGACGAGCAGTACTTC
CASRDRWPDEQYF
>TRBV7-9|.|TRBJ1-2|.
TGTGCCAGCAGCTTAGACGGGGTTCCCGTCTATGGCTACACCTTC
CASSLDGVPVYGYTF
>TRBV18|.|TRBJ2-7|TRBD1
TGTGCCAGCTCACCCGCCGGGACAGGGTCGGACGAGCAGTACTTC
CASSPAGTGSDEQYF
>TRBV28|.|TRBJ1-3|.
TGTGCCAGCAGTTTAGCAGGGGCGGGGGACACCATATATTTT
CASSLAGAGDTIYF
>TRBV25-1|.|TRBJ1-1|.
TGTGCCAGCAGTGAATTAGGGAGAACTGAAGCTTTCTTT
CASSELGRTEAFF
>TRBV5-1|.|TRBJ2-5|TRBD2
TGCGCCAGCACCTCTAGCGGGGGGAGGGAGACCCAGTACTTC
CASTSSGGRETQYF
>TRBV29-1|.|TRBJ1-4|TRBD1
TGCAGCGCCTACGTAAGGGGACAGTATAATGAAAAACTGTTTTTT
CSAYVRGQYNEKLFF
>TRBV19|once|TRBJ2-2|.
TGTGCCAGTAGTATAAGACACGCCGGGGAGCTGTTTTTT
CASSIRHAGELFF
>TRBV4-2|.|TRBJ2-5|TRBD2
TGTGCCAGCAGCCAAGGCGCCAGCGGGGCACAAGAGACCCAGTACTTC
CASSQGASGAQETQYF
>TRBV5-4|.|TRBJ2-7|.
TGTGCCAGCAGCTTCCGTGGGGAGGACGAGCAGTACTTC
CASSFRGEDEQYF
>TRBV10-3|.|TRBJ1-5|.
TGTGCCATCAGTGAGTTTCGGTGGCAGCCCCAGCATTTT
CAISEFRWQPQHF
>TRBV7-2|.|TRBJ2-7|.
TGTGCCAGCAGCTTAGGGTCGCCTAGTCCCTACGAGCAGTACTTC
CASSLGSPSPYEQYF
>TRBV11-2|.|TRBJ2-5|.
TGTGCCAGCAGCTTTCGGGTTTACGAGACCCAGTACTTC
CASSFRVYETQYF
>TRBV7-8|.|TRBJ1-5|TRBD1
TGTGCCAGCACCCTAACAGGGGGCAATCAGCCCCAGCATTTT
CASTLTGGNQPQHF
>TRBV18|once|TRBJ1-6|.
TGTGCCAGCTCACCAATCGTTATGACAGCAAATTCACCCCTCCACTTT
CASSPIVMTANSPLHF
>TRBV7-2|.|TRBJ1-6|TRBD1
TGTGCCAGCAGCCCAGGACAGGGAGAATCACCCCTCCACTTT
CASSPGQGESPLHF
>TRBV7-2|.|TRBJ2-3|TRBD2
TGTGCCAGCAGCAAGAGACTAGCGGGGGGCACAGATACGCAGTATTTT
CASSKRLAGGTDTQYF
>TRBV19|.|TRBJ1-5|TRBD1
TGTGCCAGTAGTATAGTGGGCGGACAGGGGAACCAGCCCCAGCATTTT
CASSIVGGQGNQPQHF
>TRBV6-5|.|TRBJ1-3|.
TGTGCCAGCAGTTACAACCAGGGAATGAACACCATATATTTT
CASSYNQGMNTIYF
>TRBV7-8|.|TRBJ1-2|TRBD1
TGTGCCAGCAGCCTTCGACAGGGTGAAGGCTACACCTTC
CASSLRQGEGYTF
>TRBV4-2|.|TRBJ2-3|.
TGTGCCAGCAGCCTCACCCCCGGGGACACAGATACGCAGTATTTT
CASSLTPGDTDTQYF
>TRBV7-9|.|TRBJ2-7|TRBD1
TGTGCCAGCAGCTTTCGACAGGGAGCCTACGAGCAGTACTTC
CASSFRQGAYEQYF
>TRBV29-1|once|TRBJ1-2|TRBD1
TGCAGCGTTGGGACAGGCAACTATGGCTACACCTTC
CSVGTGNYGYTF
>TRBV7-2|.|TRBJ2-3|.
TGTGCCAGCAGCCTTAGCGGGCAGGGGGCGATTGATACGCAGTATTTT
CASSLSGQGAIDTQYF